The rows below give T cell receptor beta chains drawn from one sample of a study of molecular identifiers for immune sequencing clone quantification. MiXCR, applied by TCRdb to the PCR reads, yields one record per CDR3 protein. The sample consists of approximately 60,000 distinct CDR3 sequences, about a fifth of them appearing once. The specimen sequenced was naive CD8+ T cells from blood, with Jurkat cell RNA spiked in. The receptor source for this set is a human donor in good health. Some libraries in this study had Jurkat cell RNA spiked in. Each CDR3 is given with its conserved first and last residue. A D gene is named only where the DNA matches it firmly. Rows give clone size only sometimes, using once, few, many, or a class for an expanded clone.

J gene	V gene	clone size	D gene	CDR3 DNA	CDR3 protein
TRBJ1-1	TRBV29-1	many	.	TGCAGCGCTGAGACAGGCAGCTATGAAGCTTTCTTT	CSAETGSYEAFF
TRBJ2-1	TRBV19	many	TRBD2	TGTGCCAGTAGTATTGGACTAGCCGGTGAGCAGTTCTTC	CASSIGLAGEQFF
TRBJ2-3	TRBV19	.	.	TGTGCCAGTAGCAGCCTGGGGACGAGCACAGATACGCAGTATTTT	CASSSLGTSTDTQYF
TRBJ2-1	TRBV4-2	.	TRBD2	TGTGCCAGCAGCCAAGGACTAGCGGGAGACCTCTCCTACAATGAGCAGTTCTTC	CASSQGLAGDLSYNEQFF
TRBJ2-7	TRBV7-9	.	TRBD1	TGTGCCAGCAGCCGACAGGGTGCCTACGAGCAGTACTTC	CASSRQGAYEQYF
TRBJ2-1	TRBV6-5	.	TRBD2	TGTGCCAGCAGTTACCGGGGGGAAGGGACTACCAATGAGCAGTCCTTC	CASSYRGEGTTNEQSF
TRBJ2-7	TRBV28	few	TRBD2	TGTGCCAGCAGTCCAACCCCCGGGACTAGCGGGAGAGGCGAGCAGTACTTC	CASSPTPGTSGRGEQYF
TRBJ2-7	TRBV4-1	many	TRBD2	TGCGCCAGCAGCCTAGCGGGAGGTTACGAGCAGTACTTC	CASSLAGGYEQYF
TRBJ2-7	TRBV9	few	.	TGTGCCAGCAGCGTAGAACAGGCGTCAACCTACGAGCAGTACTTC	CASSVEQASTYEQYF
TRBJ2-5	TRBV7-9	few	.	TGTGCCAGCAGCTTCCCCCCGCAGGGAGACCAAGAGACCCAGTACTTC	CASSFPPQGDQETQYF
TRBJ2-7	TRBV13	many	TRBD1	TGTGCCAGCAGCGCCGGACAGGGGGCCTACGAGCAGTACTTC	CASSAGQGAYEQYF
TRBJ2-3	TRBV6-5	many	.	TGTGCCAGCAGTTACTCGAGGCTACTAAGCACAGATACGCAGTATTTT	CASSYSRLLSTDTQYF
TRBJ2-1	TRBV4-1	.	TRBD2	TGCGCCAGCAGCCAAGATGCGCTAGCGGTTTACAATGGGCAGTTCTTC	CASSQDALAVYNGQFF
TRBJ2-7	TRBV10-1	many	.	TGCGCCAGCAGATCGGACGGAGACTACGAGCAGTACTTC	CASRSDGDYEQYF